This T cell receptor beta chain was captured in a study of tumor and adjacent non-tumor tissue in lung cancer. Study in general: Patients were aged about 30 to 76, around ten men and 4 to 6 women, stage I to III. Each sample yielded 3.9 million or so productive TCRbeta reads on average. Regarding the study as a whole: TCR diversity was significantly greater in tumor than normal lung tissue.

A modified ARM-PCR protocol with three rounds of nested PCR amplified TCRbeta. TCRdb re-analysed the multiplex PCR reads in MiXCR, keeping a single row per CDR3 protein. Among some 99,000 distinct CDR3 sequences listed, more than 70% were seen once. Comments on this clonotype: Its antigen is currently unknown. Its ends do not fully match the called genes, so a read error is possible.

Per the germline V gene, CDR1 is SGHAT and CDR2 is FQNNGV. CDR3 length equals 13 residues. This sample's RNA came from whole unsorted tissue. Chemotherapy-naive patients with new lung cancer underwent thoracic surgery in China, August–late 2014. The chain links TRBV11-2 to TRBJ1-5; 10 bases map to TRBD1. Sequences were obtained from lung tumor tissue. This TCR derives from a woman between 55 and 75 years old with non-small cell lung cancer. The CDR3: CDSSRDRGQRHHF. CDR3 in DNA: TGTGACAGCTCCCGGGACAGGGGTCAGCGCCACCATTTT.